This TCR beta chain was sequenced for a study of response to subunit inactivated influenza vaccine. Study-wide points: T cells newly recruited by each seasonal influenza vaccination are few, the authors suggested.

The length of the CDR3 is 18 residues. CDR1 and CDR2 (germline): SGHDT, YYEEEE. TCRdb reprocessed the RT-PCR reads via MiXCR and lists one record per CDR3 protein. The table shows a few hundred thousand distinct CDR3 sequences, with 21% occurring only once. Points on this clonotype: Its cognate antigen is unknown. This may come from a read error, since a much larger clone is one base off.

The sample was PBMCs from blood, taken around 22 months after vaccination. The TCR originated in a man in his fifties or sixties who received an inactivated influenza vaccine. This chain uses TRBV5-6 with TRBJ1-3, with 7 nucleotides matching TRBD1. The CDR3 loop is CASSSLFYRTGAGNTLYF. CDR3 sequence (DNA): TGTGCCAGCAGCTCACTGTTTTACCGCACAGGGGCTGGAAACACCCTATATTTT. Based on the CDR3 plus reference TRBV5-6 and TRBJ1-3, the full variable domain is DAGVTQSPTHLIKTRGQQVTLRCSPKSGHDTVSWYQQALGQGPQFIFQYYEEEERQRGNFPDRFSGHQFPNYSSELNVNALLLGDSALYLCASSSLFYRTGAGNTLYFGEGSWLTVV.